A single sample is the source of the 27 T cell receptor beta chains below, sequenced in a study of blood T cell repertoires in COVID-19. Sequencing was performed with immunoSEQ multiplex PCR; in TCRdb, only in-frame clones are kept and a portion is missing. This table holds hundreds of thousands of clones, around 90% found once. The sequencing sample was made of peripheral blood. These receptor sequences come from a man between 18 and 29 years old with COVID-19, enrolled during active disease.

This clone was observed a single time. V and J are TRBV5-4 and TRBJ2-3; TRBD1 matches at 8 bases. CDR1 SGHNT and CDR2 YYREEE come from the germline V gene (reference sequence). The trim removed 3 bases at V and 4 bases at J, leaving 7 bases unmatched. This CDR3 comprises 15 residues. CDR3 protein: CASSSDRDGADTQYF. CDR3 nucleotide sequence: TGTGCCAGCAGCTCGGACAGGGATGGCGCAGATACGCAGTATTTT.

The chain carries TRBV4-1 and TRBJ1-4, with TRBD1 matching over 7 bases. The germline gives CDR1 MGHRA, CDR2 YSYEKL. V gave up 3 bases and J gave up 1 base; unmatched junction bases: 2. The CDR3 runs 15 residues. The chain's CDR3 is CASSQRQGTNEKLFF. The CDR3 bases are TGCGCCAGCAGCCAGAGACAGGGAACTAATGAAAAACTGTTTTTT.

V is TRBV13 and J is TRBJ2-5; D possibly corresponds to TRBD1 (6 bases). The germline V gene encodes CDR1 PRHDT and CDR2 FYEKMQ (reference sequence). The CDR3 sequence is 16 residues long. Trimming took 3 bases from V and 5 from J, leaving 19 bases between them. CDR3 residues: CASSFRGTGTRETQYF. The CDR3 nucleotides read TGTGCCAGCAGCTTTCGAGGAACCGGGACACGCGAGACCCAGTACTTC.

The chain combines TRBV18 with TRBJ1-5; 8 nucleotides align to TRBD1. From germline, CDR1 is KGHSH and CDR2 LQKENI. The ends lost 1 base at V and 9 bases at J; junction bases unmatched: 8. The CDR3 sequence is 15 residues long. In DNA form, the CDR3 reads TGTGCCAGCTCACCACTTCCGGGACAGGAGAGGCCCCAGCATTTT. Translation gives CASSPLPGQERPQHF.

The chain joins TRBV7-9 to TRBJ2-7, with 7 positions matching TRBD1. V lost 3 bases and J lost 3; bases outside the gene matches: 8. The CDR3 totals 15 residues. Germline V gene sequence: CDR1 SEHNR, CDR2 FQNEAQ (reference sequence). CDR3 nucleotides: TGTGCCAGCAGCTTGACCGGGACAGCCGACTACGAGCAGTACTTC. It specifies CASSLTGTADYEQYF.

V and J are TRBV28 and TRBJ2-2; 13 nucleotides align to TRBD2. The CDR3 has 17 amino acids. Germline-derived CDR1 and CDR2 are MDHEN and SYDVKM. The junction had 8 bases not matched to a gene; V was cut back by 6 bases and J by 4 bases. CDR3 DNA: TGTGCCAGCAGCCCCTGGGGACTAGCGGGAACCACCGGGGAGCTGTTTTTT. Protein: CASSPWGLAGTTGELFF.

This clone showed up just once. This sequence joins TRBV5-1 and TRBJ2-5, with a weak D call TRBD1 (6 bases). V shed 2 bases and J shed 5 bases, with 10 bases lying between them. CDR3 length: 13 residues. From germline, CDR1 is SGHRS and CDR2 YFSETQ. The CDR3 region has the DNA TGCGCCAGCAGCTTACAGGGAAGGGAGACCCAGTACTTC. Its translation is CASSLQGRETQYF.

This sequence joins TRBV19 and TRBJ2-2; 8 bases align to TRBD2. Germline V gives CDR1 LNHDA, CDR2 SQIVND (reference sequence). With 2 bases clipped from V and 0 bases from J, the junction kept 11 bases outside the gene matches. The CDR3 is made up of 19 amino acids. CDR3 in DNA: TGTGCCAGTAGTATACGGGCTCTGGGCGGGAGGTCGAACACCGGGGAGCTGTTTTTT. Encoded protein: CASSIRALGGRSNTGELFF.

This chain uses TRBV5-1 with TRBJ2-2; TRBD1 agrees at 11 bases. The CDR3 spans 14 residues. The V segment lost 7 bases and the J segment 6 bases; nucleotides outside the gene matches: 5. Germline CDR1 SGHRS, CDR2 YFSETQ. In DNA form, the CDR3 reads TGCGCCAGCTCTCCGGGACAGGGGGCCGGGGAGCTGTTTTTT. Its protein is CASSPGQGAGELFF.

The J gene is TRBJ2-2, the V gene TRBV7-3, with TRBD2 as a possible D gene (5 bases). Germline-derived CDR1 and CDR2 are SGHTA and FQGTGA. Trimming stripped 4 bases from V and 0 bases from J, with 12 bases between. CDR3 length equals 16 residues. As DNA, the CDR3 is TGTGCCAGCAGCTCGGTAGCGTCCGCGAACACCGGGGAGCTGTTTTTT. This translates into CASSSVASANTGELFF.

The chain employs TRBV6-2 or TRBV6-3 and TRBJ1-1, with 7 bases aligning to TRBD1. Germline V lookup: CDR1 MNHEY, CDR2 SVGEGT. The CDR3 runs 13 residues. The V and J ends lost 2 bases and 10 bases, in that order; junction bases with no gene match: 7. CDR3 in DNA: TGTGCCAGCAGTTACGAAAGACAGGGAAGAGCTTTCTTT. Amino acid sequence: CASSYERQGRAFF.

The chain's CDR3 is CAKGLAGEDEQFF. The DNA for the CDR3 is TGTGCCAAGGGACTAGCGGGAGAAGATGAGCAGTTCTTC. V and J are TRBV2 and TRBJ2-1; 14 bases match TRBD2. CDR1 and CDR2 from the germline V gene are SNHLY and FYNNEI. Trimming removed 10 bases from V and 8 bases from J; junction bases left unmatched: 4. The CDR3 consists of 13 residues.

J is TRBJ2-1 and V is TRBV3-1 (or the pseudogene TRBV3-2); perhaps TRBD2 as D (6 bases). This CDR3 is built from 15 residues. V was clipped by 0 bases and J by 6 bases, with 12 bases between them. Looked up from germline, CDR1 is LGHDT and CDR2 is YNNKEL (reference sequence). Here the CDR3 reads CASSQETGVGNEQFF. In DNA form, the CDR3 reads TGTGCCAGCAGCCAAGAAACGGGAGTGGGCAATGAGCAGTTCTTC.

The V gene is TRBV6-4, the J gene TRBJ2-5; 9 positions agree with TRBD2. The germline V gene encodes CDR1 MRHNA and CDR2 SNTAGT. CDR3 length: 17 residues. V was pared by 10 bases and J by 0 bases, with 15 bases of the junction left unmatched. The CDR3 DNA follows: TGTGCCACCTCCCCTTGGGCGGGAGGGCCGAACCAAGAGACCCAGTACTTC. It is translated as CATSPWAGGPNQETQYF.

The CDR3 region has the DNA TGTGCCAGCAGCTTAGATTCCGTGTCCGGACTCAGACGCACAGATACGCAGTATTTT. Its translation: CASSLDSVSGLRRTDTQYF. The J gene is TRBJ2-3, the V gene TRBV11-3; D might be TRBD2 (5 bases). From germline, CDR1 is SGHNT and CDR2 YENEEA. V was shortened by 0 bases and J by 1 base, with 20 bases between the two germline ends. CDR3 length: 19 amino acids.

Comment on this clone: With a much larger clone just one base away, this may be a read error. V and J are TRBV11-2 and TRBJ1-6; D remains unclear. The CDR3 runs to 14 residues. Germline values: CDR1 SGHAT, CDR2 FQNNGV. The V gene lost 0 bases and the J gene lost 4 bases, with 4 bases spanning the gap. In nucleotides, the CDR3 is TGTGCCAGCAGCTTAGATCAGTATAATTCACCCCTCCACTTT. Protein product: CASSLDQYNSPLHF. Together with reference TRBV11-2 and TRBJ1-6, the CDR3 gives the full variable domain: EAGVAQSPRYKIIEKRQSVAFWCNPISGHATLYWYQQILGQGPKLLIQFQNNGVVDDSQLPKDRFSAERLKGVDSTLKIQPAKLEDSAVYLCASSLDQYNSPLHFGNGTRLTVT.

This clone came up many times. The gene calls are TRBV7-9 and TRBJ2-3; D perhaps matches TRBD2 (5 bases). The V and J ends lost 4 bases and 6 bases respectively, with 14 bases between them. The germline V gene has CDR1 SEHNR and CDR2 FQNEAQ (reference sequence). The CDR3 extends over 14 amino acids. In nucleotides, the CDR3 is TGTGCCAGCAGCTCCTTCCTTCAGCGGGATACGCAGTATTTT. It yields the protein CASSSFLQRDTQYF.

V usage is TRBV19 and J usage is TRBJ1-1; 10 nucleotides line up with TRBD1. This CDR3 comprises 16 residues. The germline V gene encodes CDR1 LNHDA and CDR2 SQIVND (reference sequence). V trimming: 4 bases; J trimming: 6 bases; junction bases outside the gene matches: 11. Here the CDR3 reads CASSTRPGTGDPEAFF. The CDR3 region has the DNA TGTGCCAGTAGTACCCGACCCGGGACAGGGGACCCTGAAGCTTTCTTT.

The CDR3 DNA reads TGTGCCAGCAGCAGGATAGCGGGGATTGATGAGCAGTTCTTC. It translates to CASSRIAGIDEQFF. V usage is TRBV2 and J usage is TRBJ2-1, with TRBD2 matching 8 bases. The CDR3 contains 14 residues. The ends lost 6 bases at V and 8 bases at J; junction bases unmatched: 9. In germline, CDR1 is SNHLY, CDR2 FYNNEI.

The CDR3: CASSQEEGQPQHF. The CDR3 nucleotides read TGTGCCAGCAGCCAAGAGGAGGGACAGCCCCAGCATTTT. V gene TRBV3-1 (or the pseudogene TRBV3-2) combines with J gene TRBJ1-5; no clear D. V was pared by 0 bases and J by 7 bases, with 7 bases between. CDR1 and CDR2 (germline): LGHDT, YNNKEL (reference sequence). The CDR3 is 13 residues long.

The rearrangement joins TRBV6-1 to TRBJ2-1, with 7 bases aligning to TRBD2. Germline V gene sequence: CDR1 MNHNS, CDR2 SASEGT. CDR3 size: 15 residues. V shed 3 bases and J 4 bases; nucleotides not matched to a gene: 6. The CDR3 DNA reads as TGTGCCAGCAGTGAGGGATCGGGACTATACAATGAGCAGTTCTTC. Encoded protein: CASSEGSGLYNEQFF.

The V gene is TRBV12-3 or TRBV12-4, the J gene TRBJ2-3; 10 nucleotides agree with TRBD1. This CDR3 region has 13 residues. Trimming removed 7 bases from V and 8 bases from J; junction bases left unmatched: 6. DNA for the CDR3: TGTGCCAGCACCGGGACAGGGGCCAGTACGCAGTATTTT. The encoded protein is CASTGTGASTQYF.

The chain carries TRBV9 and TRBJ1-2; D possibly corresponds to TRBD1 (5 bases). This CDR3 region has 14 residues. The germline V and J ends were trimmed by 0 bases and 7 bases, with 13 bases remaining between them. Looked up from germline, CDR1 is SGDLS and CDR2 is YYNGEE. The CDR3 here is CASSVVGGAGGYTF. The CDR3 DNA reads TGTGCCAGCAGCGTAGTAGGAGGGGCGGGTGGCTACACCTTC.

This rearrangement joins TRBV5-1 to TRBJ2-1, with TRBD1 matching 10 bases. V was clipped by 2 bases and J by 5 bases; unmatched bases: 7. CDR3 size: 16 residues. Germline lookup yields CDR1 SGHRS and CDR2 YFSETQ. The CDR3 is CASSFRTGGGDNEQFF. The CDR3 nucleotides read TGCGCCAGCAGCTTTCGGACAGGGGGAGGGGACAATGAGCAGTTCTTC.

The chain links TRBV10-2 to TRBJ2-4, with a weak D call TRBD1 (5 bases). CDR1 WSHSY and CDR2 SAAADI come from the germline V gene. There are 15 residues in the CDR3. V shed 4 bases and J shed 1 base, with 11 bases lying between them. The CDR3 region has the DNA TGCGCCAGCAGTGTACAGGATGGGGCCAAAAACATTCAGTACTTC. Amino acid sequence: CASSVQDGAKNIQYF.

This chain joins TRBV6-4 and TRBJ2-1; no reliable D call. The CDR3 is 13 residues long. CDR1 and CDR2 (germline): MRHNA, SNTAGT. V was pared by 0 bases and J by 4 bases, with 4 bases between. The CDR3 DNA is TGTGCCAGCAGTGACTCACAGTACAATGAGCAGTTCTTC. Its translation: CASSDSQYNEQFF.

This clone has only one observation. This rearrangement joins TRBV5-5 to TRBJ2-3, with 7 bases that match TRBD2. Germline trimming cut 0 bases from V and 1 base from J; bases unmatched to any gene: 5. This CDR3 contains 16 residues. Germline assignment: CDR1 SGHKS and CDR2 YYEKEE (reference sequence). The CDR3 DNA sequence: TGTGCCAGCAGCTTGGTTTTGGCGGGAGGCACAGATACGCAGTATTTT. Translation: CASSLVLAGGTDTQYF.